Listed below are T cell receptor beta chains from one sample, sequenced in a study of response to subunit inactivated influenza vaccine. Using its own MiXCR run on the RT-PCR reads, TCRdb lists one record per CDR3 protein. The table lists about 540,000 distinct CDR3 sequences, around 21% of them singletons. Another study also made use of these data, one on T cells expressing NK-cell markers.

Sample: CD4+ T cells sorted from PBMCs, taken less than 13 days after vaccination. Source of these receptors: a man aged 45-65 years who received an inactivated influenza vaccine. CDR3s leave out the opening cysteine and the closing phenylalanine or tryptophan. Clone size is not always given. Where it is, it says once, few, many or a class for expanded clones.

J gene | V gene | clone size | CDR3 length | CDR3 protein
TRBJ2-2 | TRBV5-1 | NA | 12 | ASREQGNTGELF
TRBJ1-1 | TRBV5-1 | few | 13 | ASSLAPGIDTEAF
TRBJ1-2 | TRBV28 | NA | 15 | ASTTPSGQGLNYGYT
TRBJ2-3 | TRBV5-4 | NA | 13 | ASSGREGFTDTQY
TRBJ1-1 | TRBV20-1 | few | 11 | SARQGGFTEAF
TRBJ1-2 | TRBV6-5 | few | 13 | ASSYSAGQNYGYT
TRBJ2-1 | TRBV10-3 | few | 10 | AISPSVNEQF
TRBJ1-2 | TRBV3-1 | NA | 12 | ASSRQGVNYGYT
TRBJ1-1 | TRBV18 | NA | 13 | ASSPITGMNTEAF
TRBJ2-7 | TRBV7-9 | few | 13 | ASSMGLAAPDEQY
TRBJ1-5 | TRBV2 | few | 11 | ASTPDRNQPQH
TRBJ2-3 | TRBV20-1 | many | 11 | SARDQGHHTQY
TRBJ2-7 | TRBV2 | many | 11 | ASSGDRGNEQY
TRBJ2-1 | TRBV12-3/TRBV12-4 | many | 14 | ASSRLAGGQDHEQF
TRBJ1-1 | TRBV2 | few | 12 | ASSNRGMNTEAF
TRBJ2-6 | TRBV6-1 | NA | 14 | ASGDLGTGGANVLT
TRBJ2-6 | TRBV7-9 | NA | 13 | ASSLPGSGANVLT
TRBJ2-7 | TRBV7-6 | few | 12 | ASSYEDRGYEQY
TRBJ1-4 | TRBV9 | NA | 14 | ASSVGAGQGDEKLF
TRBJ1-5 | TRBV20-1 | few | 12 | SAREDSFKGPQH
TRBJ1-4 | TRBV5-1 | NA | 13 | ASSLILAQILKLF
TRBJ1-2 | TRBV30 | NA | 12 | AWRRTLASQGYT